One sample yielded the 20 T cell receptor beta chains listed below, sequenced in a study of T-cell reconstitution after alpha-beta-depleted transplantation in children (dated by TCRdb to about 2016). Receptors were amplified or captured by PCR. The sequencer was an Illumina HiSeq 2500. TCR libraries were prepared with molecular barcoding, using unique molecular identifiers to normalize TCRbeta repertoire quantification. TCRdb reran the public reads through fastp at Q25 and MiXCR, keeping productive beta chains. A single entry per CDR3 protein holds the most common genes and DNA from its merged rows. The sample has 450,000 to 600,000 distinct CDR3 sequences on record, 13% of them singletons. The ten largest clones add up to 2% to 2.5% of the sample. The treatment or condition label, read with the paper, signifies: allogeneic hematopoietic cell transplantation with graft depleted of TCRalphabeta T cells and CD19 B cells.

This sample comprised PBMCs, mostly from graft donor cells, obtained 360 days after TCRalphabeta/CD19-depleted stem cell transplant. These receptors were taken from a male patient younger than 18 who had a stem cell transplant for acute myeloid leukemia, so the T cells may come from the graft donor.

This clonotype has ten or more counts. The chain is built from TRBV6-5 and TRBJ2-7; D gene uncertain. Germline V gives CDR1 MNHEY, CDR2 SVGAGI. CDR3 length: 14 amino acids. Trimming removed 3 bases from V and 6 bases from J, with 15 bases in between. Here the CDR3 DNA reads TGTGCCAGCAGTTATTCCATCACAGTACGCGAGCAGTACTTC. Amino acids: CASSYSITVREQYF.

In this sample, this clonotype turned up a few times. The chain is built from TRBV10-3 and TRBJ2-3, with TRBD2 matching over 10 bases. CDR1 and CDR2 from the germline V gene are ENHRY and SYGVKD. Trimming removed 3 bases from V and 0 bases from J; junction bases left unmatched: 3. This CDR3 has 16 amino acids. The CDR3 DNA reads TGTGCCATCAGTGATCCAGCGGGAGGGAGCACAGATACGCAGTATTTT. The encoded protein is CAISDPAGGSTDTQYF.

V is TRBV29-1 and J is TRBJ2-2; TRBD2 agrees at 13 bases. This CDR3 spans 16 amino acids. V trimming: 6 bases; J trimming: 5 bases; junction bases outside the gene matches: 9. The germline CDR1 and CDR2 sequences are SQVTM and ANQGSEA. CDR3 sequence: CSVGHRTSGRTGELFF. As DNA, the CDR3 is TGCAGCGTCGGCCACCGGACTAGCGGGAGAACCGGGGAGCTGTTTTTT.

This clonotype was seen only a few times. V gene TRBV20-1 combines with J gene TRBJ2-7; D possibly corresponds to TRBD2 (6 bases). CDR3 length: 13 residues. Trimming took 6 bases from V and 3 from J, leaving 15 bases between them. From germline, CDR1 is DFQATT and CDR2 SNEGSKA (reference sequence). The chain's CDR3 is CSAQAGRNYEQYF. In DNA form, the CDR3 reads TGCAGTGCCCAGGCCGGGAGAAACTACGAGCAGTACTTC.

On this clonotype: A much larger clone sits a single nucleotide away, making a read error possible. The chain combines TRBV4-2 with TRBJ2-1; D is undetermined. This CDR3 region has 12 residues. Germline assignment: CDR1 LGHNA and CDR2 YNFKEQ. CDR3 in DNA: TGTGTCAGCAGCCAAGATTTCGATGAGCAGTTCTTC. Residues: CVSSQDFDEQFF.

CDR3 residues: CASRRTSGSPLGSTDTQYF. The CDR3, as DNA: TGTGCCAGCAGAAGGACTAGCGGGAGTCCCTTGGGAAGCACAGATACGCAGTATTTT. The chain joins TRBV28 to TRBJ2-3, with 13 nucleotides matching TRBD2. The CDR3 is 19 residues long. In germline, CDR1 is MDHEN, CDR2 SYDVKM. V gave up 6 bases and J gave up 0 bases; unmatched junction bases: 12.

This clonotype was observed many times. V and J are TRBV7-6 and TRBJ2-7; 9 bases fit TRBD2. CDR1 is SGHVS and CDR2 is FNYEAQ in the germline V gene. This CDR3 has 15 amino acids. V gave up 0 bases and J gave up 0 bases; unmatched junction bases: 0. The CDR3 region is CASSLATSGSYEQYF. In nucleotides, the CDR3 is TGTGCCAGCAGCTTAGCGACTAGCGGCTCCTACGAGCAGTACTTC. Based on the CDR3 plus reference TRBV7-6 and TRBJ2-7, the full variable domain is GAGVSQSPRYKVTKRGQDVALRCDPISGHVSLYWYRQALGQGPEFLTYFNYEAQQDKSGLPNDRFSAERPEGSISTLTIQRTEQRDSAMYRCASSLATSGSYEQYFGPGTRLTVT.

The chain recombines TRBV29-1 with TRBJ2-2; D is perhaps TRBD1 (6 bases). This CDR3 is built from 15 residues. The germline V and J ends were trimmed by 2 bases and 0 bases, with 10 bases remaining between them. Germline V gene lookup returns CDR1 SQVTM and CDR2 ANQGSEA. The DNA of the CDR3 is TGCAGCGTTGAATCTGGACAGTCGAACACCGGGGAGCTGTTTTTT. Its translation: CSVESGQSNTGELFF.

The chain uses TRBV12-3 or TRBV12-4 and TRBJ2-1, with 14 bases fitting TRBD2. The CDR3 is 14 amino acids. Losses at the gene ends were 10 bases for V and 7 bases for J; bases not matched to a gene: 6. The CDR3 DNA reads TGTGCCACCCGACTAGCGGGAGGGCCGAATGAGCAGTTCTTC. This translates into CATRLAGGPNEQFF.

This chain uses TRBV9 with TRBJ2-6, with D perhaps matching TRBD2 (5 bases). The V gene's germline CDR1 is SGDLS and CDR2 YYNGEE. Trimming shortened V by 4 bases and J by 10 bases, and 21 bases separated the two germline ends. The CDR3 extends over 16 amino acids. CDR3 bases: TGTGCCAGCAGCTCGAACAAGGGCCCTAGCCAAAACGTCCTGACTTTC. Protein sequence: CASSSNKGPSQNVLTF. Based on the CDR3 plus reference TRBV9 and TRBJ2-6, the full variable domain is DSGVTQTPKHLITATGQRVTLRCSPRSGDLSVYWYQQSLDQGLQFLIQYYNGEERAKGNILERFSAQQFPDLHSELNLSSLELGDSALYFCASSSNKGPSQNVLTFGAGSRLTVL.

The chain carries TRBV28 and TRBJ1-5; no reliable D call. Germline CDR1 MDHEN, CDR2 SYDVKM. The V gene lost 7 bases and the J gene lost 5 bases, with 12 bases spanning the gap. This CDR3 is 13 amino acids long. Here the CDR3 reads CASITRRDQPQHF. For the CDR3, the DNA is TGTGCCAGCATTACCCGGAGGGATCAGCCCCAGCATTTT.

This clonotype was observed at least ten times. The genes are TRBV28 and TRBJ2-1; D possibly corresponds to TRBD2 (5 bases). Germline CDR1 MDHEN, CDR2 SYDVKM. The V end lost 8 bases, the J end lost 3 bases, and 17 bases lay between the germline ends. The length of the CDR3 is 15 residues. In DNA form, the CDR3 reads TGTGCCAGCGTCGTAGGGCGAGGGATCTACAATGAGCAGTTCTTC. As protein: CASVVGRGIYNEQFF.

The rearrangement joins TRBV28 to TRBJ2-3; 8 bases map to TRBD2. V was clipped by 4 bases and J by 7 bases; unmatched bases: 10. The CDR3 contains 15 residues. CDR1 MDHEN and CDR2 SYDVKM come from the germline V gene. CDR3 amino acids: CASSSWTSLVNTQYF. The CDR3 region has the DNA TGTGCCAGCAGTTCCTGGACTAGCTTAGTCAATACGCAGTATTTT.

This clonotype was seen repeatedly, ten times or more. One junction end disagrees with the germline gene, perhaps due to a read error. The chain has TRBV5-1 and TRBJ2-1; D not certain. The germline V gene encodes CDR1 SGHRS and CDR2 YFSETQ. The CDR3 covers 16 residues. The CDR3 DNA reads as TGTGCCAGCAGTTTAGAAGGCAGAAGCTCCTACAATGAGCAGTTCTTC. This gives the protein CASSLEGRSSYNEQFF.

This clonotype showed up many times. The chain has TRBV27 and TRBJ2-7, with a tentative D call TRBD1 (6 bases). CDR3 length: 14 residues. V dropped 2 bases and J dropped 2 bases, with 10 bases sitting between them. Looked up from germline, CDR1 is MNHEY and CDR2 is SMNVEV (reference sequence). CDR3: CASSLAQGTYEQYF. The CDR3, as DNA: TGTGCCAGCAGTTTAGCGCAGGGGACCTACGAGCAGTACTTC.

This clonotype has a handful of counts. The CDR3: CSARSGASEQFF. CDR3 sequence (DNA): TGCAGTGCTAGATCAGGAGCGAGTGAGCAGTTCTTC. The rearrangement joins TRBV20-1 to TRBJ2-1; D remains unclear. The V gene lost 2 bases and the J gene lost 9 bases, with 11 bases spanning the gap. Germline CDR1 and CDR2: DFQATT and SNEGSKA (reference sequence). This CDR3 spans 12 amino acids.

This clonotype showed up just a few times. The V gene is TRBV9, the J gene TRBJ2-1, with D perhaps given as TRBD1 or TRBD2 (5 bases each). The CDR3 length is 15 residues. Germline loops: CDR1 SGDLS, CDR2 YYNGEE. Trimming took off 2 bases at V and 0 bases at J, with 9 bases between the two ends. CDR3 DNA: TGTGCCAGCAGCGTGGGGGATAGCTCCTACAATGAGCAGTTCTTC. As protein: CASSVGDSSYNEQFF. The full variable domain, rest sourced from reference TRBV9 and TRBJ2-1, is DSGVTQTPKHLITATGQRVTLRCSPRSGDLSVYWYQQSLDQGLQFLIQYYNGEERAKGNILERFSAQQFPDLHSELNLSSLELGDSALYFCASSVGDSSYNEQFFGPGTRLTVL.

In this sample, this clonotype turned up a few times. The chain employs TRBV10-3 and TRBJ2-5, with D unresolved. Germline loops: CDR1 ENHRY, CDR2 SYGVKD. The CDR3 length is 16 residues. Trimming removed 0 bases at V and 4 bases at J, with 15 bases between. The CDR3 protein is CAISESKLRVRETQYF. The CDR3 DNA is TGTGCCATCAGTGAGTCGAAATTGCGTGTCCGAGAGACCCAGTACTTC.

The chain links TRBV19 to TRBJ2-1; D could derive from TRBD1 or TRBD2 (5 bases each). The CDR3 consists of 12 residues. Between the trimmed V and J ends, which lost 1 base and 11 bases, there was a span of 9 bases. Per germline, CDR1 LNHDA and CDR2 SQIVND (reference sequence). In DNA, the CDR3 is TGTGCCAGTAGTATAGGGGGACCCCAGCAGTTCTTC. This encodes CASSIGGPQQFF.

There are a few counts of this clonotype. CDR3 nucleotides: TGTGCCAGCAGTCTTCGCGGGATAATCAATGAGCAGTTCTTC. Amino acid sequence: CASSLRGIINEQFF. The V gene is TRBV12-3 or TRBV12-4, the J gene TRBJ2-1; D perhaps matches TRBD2 (6 bases). This CDR3 is built from 14 residues. The V end lost 5 bases, the J end lost 6 bases, and 14 bases lay between the germline ends.